This note documents a single TCR beta chain sequence. Its antigen has not been determined. The input lacks base qualities; no much larger clone sits a single base away. The CDR3 regions of human TCRbeta chains were analyzed by immunosequencing. The original methods were these. TCRs in the repertoires were matched against a reference library of SARS-CoV-2-specific TCRs that had been generated with the MIRA antigen-specificity platform. Breadth was defined as the fraction of unique TCRs that were SARS-CoV-2-associated, and depth was defined as the fraction of total T cells that were SARS-CoV-2-associated. Using the MIRA data, each spike-specific TCR was assigned both to the spike region to which the TCR was reactive and to a CD4 or CD8 class. Log10-transformed breadth and depth values were compared by one-way ANOVA with Sidak's multiple comparisons tests. Held by TCRdb, this immuneACCESS table contains in-frame sequences only and omits some clones. Under half of the omission traces to an unresolved V gene where checked; the cause of the rest is unknown. V and J calls plus clone size are reproduced from that table; the DNA served to infer D and trimming. This sample holds 110,000 or so clones; around nine tenths were observed only once. Of the sample, approximately 15% falls within the top ten clones.

The CDR3 holds 16 amino acids from the cysteine to the phenylalanine. Solely the CDR3 DNA is kept, with 48 bases framed from the first base. CDR1 and CDR2 (SGHTA, FQGTGA) derive from the germline V gene. The V end loses 2 bases and the J end loses 4 bases, and a stretch of 14 bases separates them. The sample belongs to a study of T cell responses to AZD1222 COVID-19 vaccine (dated by TCRdb to the early 2020s). Describing the broader study: AZD1222 recipients given second doses at about 4 weeks or at about 12 weeks were pooled, since spike-specific TCR depth and breadth were not found to differ between the two schedules. Trial participants were enrolled by age into subgroups of 18-55, 56-69 and 70-plus years, and about 150, 27 and 61 TCR-sequenced participants, respectively, were included in these subgroups. A total of around 240 trial participants underwent TCR sequencing, of whom about 200 received two doses of AZD1222 and around 26 received two doses of the MenACWY control vaccine. Study-level results and caveats: Conclusions about previously exposed vaccinees are limited because only 5 or 6 AZD1222 recipients were SARS-CoV-2 seropositive at baseline. Nearly half of unique spike-specific TCRs reportedly recognized epitopes outside regions mutated in the B.1.351 and B.1.1.7 variants. The whole spike protein was spanned by vaccine-associated CD4 TCRs, and dominant responses were seen in regions 160-218 and 743-854. After two AZD1222 doses, both the breadth and the depth of spike-specific TCRs were significantly higher than at day 0 and than in MenACWY recipients. The 56-69-year group was small, and its depth increase did not reach significance, likely because of low power. Because no day 14 peak-response samples were available, repertoires were characterized only after the peak T cell response. Participants were mostly white British and included more females than males, and it was suggested by the authors that clonal diversity may have been underestimated.

The time point label, as the study defines it: baseline before first vaccination. Samples from vaccinated people were obtained from the UK trials COV001 and COV002, which included a single-blind randomized controlled phase 2/3 trial of AZD1222 (ChAdOx1 nCoV-19) in healthy adults. Trial participant PBMC samples were collected at day 0 and day 28 after the second dose for TCRbeta chain sequencing. The chain is encoded by TRBV7-3 joined to TRBJ2-2; the D segment is perhaps TRBD1 or TRBD2, each sharing 5 matched bases. Sequencing used peripheral blood, obtained on day 0 of AZD1222 vaccination. This TCR was sampled from an adult in good health. The DNA reads TGTGCCAGCAGCTTAGGTGGGGGTGTGTCCACCGGGGAGCTGTTTTTT. Protein translation: CASSLGGGVSTGELFF.